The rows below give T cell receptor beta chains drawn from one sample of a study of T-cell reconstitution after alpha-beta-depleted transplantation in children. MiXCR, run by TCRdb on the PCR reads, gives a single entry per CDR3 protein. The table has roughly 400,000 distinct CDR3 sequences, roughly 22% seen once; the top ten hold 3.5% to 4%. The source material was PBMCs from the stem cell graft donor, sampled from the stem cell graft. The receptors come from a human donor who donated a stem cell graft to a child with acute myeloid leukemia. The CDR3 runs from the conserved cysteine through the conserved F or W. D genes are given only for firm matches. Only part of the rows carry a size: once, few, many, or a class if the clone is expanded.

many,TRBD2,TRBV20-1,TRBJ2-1,CSARTPTSGTYNEQFF,TGCAGTGCTAGGACACCGACTAGCGGGACCTACAATGAGCAGTTCTTC
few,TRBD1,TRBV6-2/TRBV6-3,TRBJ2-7,CASLSGQGVFYEQYF,TGTGCCAGTTTGTCAGGACAGGGGGTGTTCTACGAGCAGTACTTC
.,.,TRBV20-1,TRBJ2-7,CSATGPAPYEQYF,TGCAGTGCTACAGGCCCTGCTCCCTACGAGCAGTACTTC
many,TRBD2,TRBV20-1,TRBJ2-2,CSARVSGRADTGELFF,TGCAGTGCTAGGGTTAGCGGGAGGGCCGACACCGGGGAGCTGTTTTTT
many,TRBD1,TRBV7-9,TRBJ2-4,CASSLPQGARAKNIQYF,TGTGCCAGCAGCTTACCACAGGGGGCGCGAGCCAAAAACATTCAGTACTTC
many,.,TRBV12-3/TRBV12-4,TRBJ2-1,CASSLGVYNEQFF,TGTGCCAGCAGCTTGGGAGTTTACAATGAGCAGTTCTTC
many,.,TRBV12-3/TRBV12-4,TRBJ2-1,CASSSPGGYEQFF,TGTGCCAGCAGTTCCCCTGGGGGGTATGAGCAGTTCTTC
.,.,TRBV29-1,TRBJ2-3,CSVEAGTTDTQYF,TGCAGCGTTGAGGCAGGTACCACAGATACGCAGTATTTT
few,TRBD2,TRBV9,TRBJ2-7,CASSAGSGAYYEQYF,TGTGCCAGCAGCGCCGGGAGCGGGGCCTACTACGAGCAGTACTTC
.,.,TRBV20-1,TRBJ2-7,CSAPLKGTYEQYF,TGCAGTGCTCCCCTGAAGGGGACCTACGAGCAGTACTTC
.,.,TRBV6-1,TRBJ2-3,CASSEAGLSTDTQYF,TGTGCCAGCAGTGAAGCAGGCCTTAGCACAGATACGCAGTATTTT
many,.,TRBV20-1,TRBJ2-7,CSARGGFDYEQYF,TGCAGTGCCAGGGGGGGGTTTGATTACGAGCAGTACTTC
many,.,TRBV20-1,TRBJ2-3,CSARPGSARTDTQYF,TGCAGTGCTCGCCCGGGTAGTGCCCGCACAGATACGCAGTATTTT
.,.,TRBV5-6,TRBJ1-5,CASIRTDDQPQHF,TGTGCCAGCATCCGGACAGACGATCAGCCCCAGCATTTT
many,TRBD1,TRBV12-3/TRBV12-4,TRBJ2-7,CASSLYLGDRVYF,TGTGCCAGCAGTTTGTATTTAGGAGACAGGGTGTACTTC
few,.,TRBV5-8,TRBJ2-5,CASSLTPAVETQYF,TGTGCCAGCAGCTTGACTCCTGCGGTGGAGACCCAGTACTTC
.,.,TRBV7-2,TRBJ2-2,CASSGRGTNTGELFF,TGTGCCAGCAGCGGCCGGGGGACCAACACCGGGGAGCTGTTTTTT
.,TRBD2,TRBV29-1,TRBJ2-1,CSVERGLAGSSYNEQFF,TGCAGCGTTGAAAGAGGCCTAGCGGGGAGCTCCTACAATGAGCAGTTCTTC
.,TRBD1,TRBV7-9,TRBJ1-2,CASSLADRGDGYTF,TGTGCCAGCAGCTTAGCAGACAGGGGTGATGGCTACACCTTC
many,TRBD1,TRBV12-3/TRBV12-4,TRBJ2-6,CASTDNRGTGANVLTF,TGTGCCAGCACCGATAACAGGGGGACCGGGGCCAACGTCCTGACTTTC
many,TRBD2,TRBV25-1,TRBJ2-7,CATTGTSGSYEQYF,TGTGCCACCACCGGGACTAGCGGGAGTTACGAGCAGTACTTC
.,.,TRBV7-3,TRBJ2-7,CASSLEFAIGEQYF,TGTGCCAGCAGCTTGGAGTTCGCCATAGGCGAGCAGTACTTC
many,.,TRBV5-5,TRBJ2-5,CASSPFGQLQETQYF,TGTGCCAGCAGCCCCTTCGGACAGCTTCAAGAGACCCAGTACTTC
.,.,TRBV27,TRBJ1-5,CASSDVLGNQPQHF,TGTGCCAGCAGCGACGTGTTGGGCAATCAGCCCCAGCATTTT
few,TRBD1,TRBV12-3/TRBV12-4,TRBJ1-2,CASTRDRGVGGYTF,TGTGCCAGCACTAGGGACAGGGGTGTGGGTGGCTACACCTTC
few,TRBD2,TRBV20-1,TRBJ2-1,CSASGGLAGVSRREQFF,TGCAGTGCTAGTGGGGGTCTAGCGGGAGTATCCAGGCGTGAGCAGTTCTTC
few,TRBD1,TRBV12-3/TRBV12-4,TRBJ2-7,CASSSGQGALGEQYF,TGTGCCAGCAGTTCAGGACAGGGGGCGCTTGGCGAGCAGTACTTC
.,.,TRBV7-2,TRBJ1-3,CASSSGASSGNTIYF,TGTGCCAGCAGCTCGGGGGCTAGCTCTGGAAACACCATATATTTT
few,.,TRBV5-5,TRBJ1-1,CASSFSGDPGTEAFF,TGTGCCAGCAGCTTTTCAGGGGATCCTGGCACTGAAGCTTTCTTT
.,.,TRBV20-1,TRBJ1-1,CSALKTGMNTEAFF,TGCAGTGCTTTGAAGACGGGAATGAACACTGAAGCTTTCTTT
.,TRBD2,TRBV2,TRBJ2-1,CASSWREGSFF,TGTGCCAGTAGTTGGCGGGAGGGCTCGTTCTTC
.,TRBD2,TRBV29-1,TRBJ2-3,CSVDASGSADTQYF,TGCAGCGTTGACGCTAGCGGGAGTGCAGATACGCAGTATTTT
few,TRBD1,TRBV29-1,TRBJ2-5,CSTGQGWQETQYF,TGCAGCACAGGACAGGGCTGGCAAGAGACCCAGTACTTC
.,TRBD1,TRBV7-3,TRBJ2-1,CASSGEGDRAYNEQFF,TGTGCCAGCAGCGGAGAGGGGGACAGGGCATACAATGAGCAGTTCTTC
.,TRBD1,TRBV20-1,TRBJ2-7,CSARGQAHEQYF,TGCAGTGCACGCGGACAGGCCCACGAGCAGTACTTC
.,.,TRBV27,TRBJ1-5,CASSTGFFQPQHF,TGTGCCAGCAGTACGGGGTTTTTTCAGCCCCAGCATTTT
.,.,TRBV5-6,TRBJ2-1,CASSLGGALAYNEQFF,TGTGCCAGCAGCTTGGGGGGAGCGCTCGCCTACAATGAGCAGTTCTTC
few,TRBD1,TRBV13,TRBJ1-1,CASSFFLRTGHQGRHGDTEAFF,TGTGCCAGCAGCTTTTTCCTACGGACAGGGCACCAAGGTCGACATGGGGACACTGAAGCTTTCTTT
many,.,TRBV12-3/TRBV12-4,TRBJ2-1,CASSFSNNEQFF,TGTGCCAGCAGTTTCTCAAACAATGAGCAGTTCTTC
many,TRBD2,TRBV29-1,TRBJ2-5,CSVEGQGGGETQYF,TGCAGCGTTGAAGGCCAGGGCGGGGGGGAGACCCAGTACTTC
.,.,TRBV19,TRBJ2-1,CASNPQGWGNEQFF,TGTGCCAGTAATCCGCAGGGCTGGGGCAATGAGCAGTTCTTC
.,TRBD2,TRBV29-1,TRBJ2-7,CSVEAGGSPYEQYF,TGCAGCGTTGAAGCGGGAGGCTCACCCTACGAGCAGTACTTC
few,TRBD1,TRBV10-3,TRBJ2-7,CAISDGQGLYEQYF,TGTGCCATCAGTGATGGACAGGGCCTCTACGAGCAGTACTTC
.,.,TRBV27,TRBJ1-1,CASSLSVGTLEAFF,TGTGCCAGCAGTTTATCGGTAGGGACTCTCGAGGCTTTCTTT
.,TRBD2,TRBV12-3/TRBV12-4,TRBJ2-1,CASSPSGGAEQFF,TGTGCCAGCAGTCCTAGCGGGGGCGCGGAGCAGTTCTTC
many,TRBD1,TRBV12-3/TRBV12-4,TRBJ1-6,CASSPLPGQGTSPLHF,TGTGCCAGCAGTCCACTTCCGGGACAGGGGACTTCACCCCTCCACTTT
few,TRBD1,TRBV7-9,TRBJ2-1,CASCRQGDTYNEQFF,TGTGCCAGCTGCCGACAGGGCGATACATACAATGAGCAGTTCTTC
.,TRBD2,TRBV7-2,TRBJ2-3,CASSPTSRDTQYF,TGTGCCAGCAGCCCGACTAGCCGCGATACGCAGTATTTT
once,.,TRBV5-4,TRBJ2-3,CASSPPTSTDTQYF,TGTGCCAGCAGCCCCCCTACAAGCACAGATACGCAGTATTTT
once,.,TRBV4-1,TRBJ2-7,CASSQEMGSSYEQYF,TGCGCCAGCAGCCAAGAAATGGGGAGCTCCTACGAGCAGTACTTC
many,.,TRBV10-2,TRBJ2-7,CASIGLDYEQYF,TGCGCCAGCATCGGACTCGACTACGAGCAGTACTTC
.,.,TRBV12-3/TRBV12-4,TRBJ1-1,CASRRQTEAFF,TGTGCCAGCCGGAGACAGACTGAAGCTTTCTTT
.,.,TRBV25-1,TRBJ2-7,CASSESDGYEQYF,TGTGCCAGCAGTGAATCAGACGGCTACGAGCAGTACTTC
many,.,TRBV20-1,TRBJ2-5,CSASWSGPGAGETQYF,TGCAGTGCTAGTTGGAGTGGACCGGGAGCGGGAGAGACCCAGTACTTC
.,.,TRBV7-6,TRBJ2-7,CASSLGGDTYEQYF,TGTGCCAGCAGCTTAGGGGGGGACACCTACGAGCAGTACTTC